This T cell receptor (beta chain) emerged from a study of regulatory T cells in long-lasting Graves disease. Study information: Antithyroid drugs had been taken by newly diagnosed Graves' patients for under 3 months.

V lost 4 bases and J lost 5, with 14 bases in between. The CDR3 length is 14 residues. Germline V gives CDR1 SGHTA, CDR2 FQGNSA. This clonotype was seen a handful of times. Antigen unknown. Arm-PCR with iRepertoire HTBI primers amplified the CDR3 regions for these TCR beta libraries. TCRdb reanalysed the multiplex PCR reads using MiXCR and keeps one entry per CDR3 protein. The data contain more than 450,000 distinct CDR3 sequences, roughly 15% of them singletons. Study results and limitations: Persistent patients had a count of shared public clonotypes (around 2,500) that exceeded that of new patients (approximately 920).

The time point was: newly diagnosed GD, antithyroid drugs for less than 3 months. Scientists built the TCR library using RNA that was extracted from PBMCs. The data also belong to a second study, concerning T cells in Graves' hyperthyroidism and ophthalmopathy. As that study records: The TCR CDR3 was amplified in a first-round RT-PCR using the HTBI primer set.

The sequence was obtained from a man aged 35-49 years with Graves disease. The sample was peripheral blood mononuclear cells (PBMCs), taken at new diagnosis, from a patient treated with antithyroid drugs. J is TRBJ2-5 and V is TRBV7-2; maybe TRBD2 (5 bases). The chain's CDR3 is CASSSLSGYETQYF. The DNA for the CDR3 is TGTGCCAGCAGCTCCTTGTCGGGGTATGAGACCCAGTACTTC. The variable domain in full, completed from reference TRBV7-2 and TRBJ2-5, reads GAGVSQSPSNKVTEKGKDVELRCDPISGHTALYWYRQSLGQGLEFLIYFQGNSAPDKSGLPSDRFSAERTGGSVSTLTIQRTQQEDSAVYLCASSSLSGYETQYFGPGTRLLVL.